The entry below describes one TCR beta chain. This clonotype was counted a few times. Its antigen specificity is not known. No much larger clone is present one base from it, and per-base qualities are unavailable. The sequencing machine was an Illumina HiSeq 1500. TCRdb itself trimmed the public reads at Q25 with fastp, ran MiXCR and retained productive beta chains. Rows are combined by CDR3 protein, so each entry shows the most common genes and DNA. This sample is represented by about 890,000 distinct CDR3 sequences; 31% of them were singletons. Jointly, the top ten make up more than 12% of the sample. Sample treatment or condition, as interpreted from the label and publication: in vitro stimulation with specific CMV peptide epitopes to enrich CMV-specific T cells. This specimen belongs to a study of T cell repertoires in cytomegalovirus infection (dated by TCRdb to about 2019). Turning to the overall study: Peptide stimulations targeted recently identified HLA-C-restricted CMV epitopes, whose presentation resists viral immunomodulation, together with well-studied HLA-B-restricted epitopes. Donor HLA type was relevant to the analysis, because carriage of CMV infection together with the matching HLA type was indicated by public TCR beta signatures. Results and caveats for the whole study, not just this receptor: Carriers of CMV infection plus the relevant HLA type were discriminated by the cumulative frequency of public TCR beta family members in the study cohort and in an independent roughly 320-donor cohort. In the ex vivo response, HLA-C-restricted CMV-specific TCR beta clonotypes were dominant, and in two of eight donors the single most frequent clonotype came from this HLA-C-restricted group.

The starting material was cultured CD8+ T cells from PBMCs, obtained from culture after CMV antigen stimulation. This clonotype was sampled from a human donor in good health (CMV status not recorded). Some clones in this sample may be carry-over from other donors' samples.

This receptor carries the CDR3 CSARNRGLDEQFF. DNA sequence: TGCAGTGCCCGGAACAGGGGGCTGGATGAGCAGTTCTTC. The V and J segments used are TRBV20-1 and TRBJ2-1, with 9 bases aligning to TRBD1. Unmatched junction bases come to 8, with V trimmed by 6 bases and J by 8 bases. CDR1 and CDR2 are read off the germline V gene (reference sequence) as DFQATT and SNEGSKA. The CDR3 sequence holds 13 residues, the cysteine and phenylalanine included. This entry keeps only the CDR3 DNA: 39 bases, framed from base 1.